This T cell receptor (beta chain) comes out of a study of beta chain features in type 1 diabetes. Sequencing targeted expressed TCRB transcripts, as all isolated RNA had been reverse transcribed. Clones were read by immunoSEQ multiplex PCR, and TCRdb kept only the in-frame ones, dropping some. The table has a few hundred thousand clones, less than 20% seen once. Trimming took 5 bases from V and 6 from J, leaving 11 bases between them. The CDR3 is 13 residues long. Per germline, CDR1 SGHTA and CDR2 FQGNSA. Sequencing was carried out using naive CD4+ T cells from blood. The J gene is TRBJ1-5, the V gene TRBV7-2; TRBD1 might be the D (5 bases). This receptor was obtained from a woman aged 18-29 years in good health. Here the CDR3 reads CASSQNGGQPQHF. Written as DNA, the CDR3 is TGTGCCAGCAGCCAAAACGGGGGTCAGCCCCAGCATTTT. The full variable domain, with the rest looked up from reference TRBV7-2 and TRBJ1-5, is GAGVSQSPSNKVTEKGKDVELRCDPISGHTALYWYRQSLGQGLEFLIYFQGNSAPDKSGLPSDRFSAERTGGSVSTLTIQRTQQEDSAVYLCASSQNGGQPQHFGDGTRLSIL.